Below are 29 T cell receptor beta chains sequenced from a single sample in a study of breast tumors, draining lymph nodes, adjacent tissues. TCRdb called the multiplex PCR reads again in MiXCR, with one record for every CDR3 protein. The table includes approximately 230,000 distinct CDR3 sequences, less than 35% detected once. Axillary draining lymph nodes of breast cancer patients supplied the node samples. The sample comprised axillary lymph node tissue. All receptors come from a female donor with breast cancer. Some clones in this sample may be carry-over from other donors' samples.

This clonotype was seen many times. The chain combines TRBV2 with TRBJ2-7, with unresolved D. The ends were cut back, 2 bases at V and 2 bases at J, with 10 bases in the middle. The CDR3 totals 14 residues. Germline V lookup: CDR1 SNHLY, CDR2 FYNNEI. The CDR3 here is CASSEKRAAYEQYF. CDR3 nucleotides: TGTGCCAGCAGTGAAAAAAGGGCCGCCTACGAGCAGTACTTC.

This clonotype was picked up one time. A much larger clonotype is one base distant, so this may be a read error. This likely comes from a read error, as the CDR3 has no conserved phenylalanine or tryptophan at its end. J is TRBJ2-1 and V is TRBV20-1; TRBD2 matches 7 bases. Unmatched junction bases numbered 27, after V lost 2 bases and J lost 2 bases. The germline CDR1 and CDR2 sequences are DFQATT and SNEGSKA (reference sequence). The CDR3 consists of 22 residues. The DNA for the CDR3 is TGCAGTGCTAGATCGGTGGGTGCTGCCGCCCCGCGTAAACTAGCGCCCTACAATGAGCAGTTCCTC. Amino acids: CSARSVGAAAPRKLAPYNEQFL.

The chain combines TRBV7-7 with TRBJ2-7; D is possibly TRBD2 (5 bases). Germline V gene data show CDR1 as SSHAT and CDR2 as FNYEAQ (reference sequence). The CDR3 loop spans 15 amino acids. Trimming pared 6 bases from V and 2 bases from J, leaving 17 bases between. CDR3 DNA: TGTGCCAGCAGTTTATCTCGGCTAGCAACCTACGAGCAGTACTTC. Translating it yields CASSLSRLATYEQYF.

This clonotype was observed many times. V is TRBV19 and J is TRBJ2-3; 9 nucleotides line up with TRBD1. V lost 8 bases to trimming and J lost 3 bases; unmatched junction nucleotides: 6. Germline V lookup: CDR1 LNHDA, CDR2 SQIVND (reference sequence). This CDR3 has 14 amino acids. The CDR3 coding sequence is TGTGCCAGTGTATACAGGGGGCGGACAGATACGCAGTATTTT. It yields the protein CASVYRGRTDTQYF. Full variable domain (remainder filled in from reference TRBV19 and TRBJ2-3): DGGITQSPKYLFRKEGQNVTLSCEQNLNHDAMYWYRQDPGQGLRLIYYSQIVNDFQKGDIAEGYSVSREKKESFPLTVTSAQKNPTAFYLCASVYRGRTDTQYFGPGTRLTVL.

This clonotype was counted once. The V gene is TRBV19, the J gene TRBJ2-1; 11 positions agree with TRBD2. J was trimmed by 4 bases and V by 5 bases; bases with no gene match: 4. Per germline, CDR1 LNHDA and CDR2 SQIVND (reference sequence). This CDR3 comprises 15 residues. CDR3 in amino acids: CASSWGLAEYNEQFF. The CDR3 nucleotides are TGTGCCAGTAGTTGGGGACTAGCGGAATACAATGAGCAGTTCTTC.

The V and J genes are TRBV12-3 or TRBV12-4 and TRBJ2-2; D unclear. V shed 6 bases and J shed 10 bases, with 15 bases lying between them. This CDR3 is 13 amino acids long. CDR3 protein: CASRRHDTQELFF. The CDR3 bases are TGTGCCAGCAGAAGACACGACACCCAGGAGCTGTTTTTT.

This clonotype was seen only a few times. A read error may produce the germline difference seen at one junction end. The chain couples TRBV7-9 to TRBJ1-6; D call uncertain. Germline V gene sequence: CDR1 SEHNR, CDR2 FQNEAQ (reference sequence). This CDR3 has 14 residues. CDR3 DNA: TGTGCCAGCAGCTTAGCGGCGAGGAGTTCACCTCTCCACTTT. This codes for CASSLAARSSPLHF. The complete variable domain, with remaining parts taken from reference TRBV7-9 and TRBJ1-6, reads DTGVSQNPRHKITKRGQNVTFRCDPISEHNRLYWYRQTLGQGPEFLTYFQNEAQLEKSRLLSDRFSAERPKGSFSTLEIQRTEQGDSAMYLCASSLAARSSPLHFGNGTRLTVT.

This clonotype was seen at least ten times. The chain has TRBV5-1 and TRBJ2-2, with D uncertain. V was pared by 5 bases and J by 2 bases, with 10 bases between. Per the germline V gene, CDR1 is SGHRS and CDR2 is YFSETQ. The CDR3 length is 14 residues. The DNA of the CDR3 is TGCGCCAGCAGTTCTGTCACAAACACCGGGGAGCTGTTTTTT. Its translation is CASSSVTNTGELFF.

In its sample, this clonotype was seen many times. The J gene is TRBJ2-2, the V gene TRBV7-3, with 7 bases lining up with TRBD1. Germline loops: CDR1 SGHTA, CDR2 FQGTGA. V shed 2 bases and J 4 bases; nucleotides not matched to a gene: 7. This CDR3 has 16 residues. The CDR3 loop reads CASSLGRQGGTGELFF. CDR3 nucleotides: TGTGCCAGCAGCTTAGGGAGACAGGGTGGCACCGGGGAGCTGTTTTTT.

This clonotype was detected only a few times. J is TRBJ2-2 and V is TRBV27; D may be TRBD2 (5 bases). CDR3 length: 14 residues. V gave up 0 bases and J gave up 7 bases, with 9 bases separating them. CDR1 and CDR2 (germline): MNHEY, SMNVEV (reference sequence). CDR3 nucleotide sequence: TGTGCCAGCAGTTTATCGAGGGCGCTCGGGGAGCTGTTTTTT. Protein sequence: CASSLSRALGELFF.

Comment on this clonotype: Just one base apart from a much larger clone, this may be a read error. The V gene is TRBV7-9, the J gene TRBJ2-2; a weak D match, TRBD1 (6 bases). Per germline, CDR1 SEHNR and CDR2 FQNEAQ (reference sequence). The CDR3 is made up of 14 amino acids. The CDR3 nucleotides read TGCGCCACCAACCGGGACAATCCCACCGGGGAGCTGTTTTTT. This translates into CATNRDNPTGELFF.

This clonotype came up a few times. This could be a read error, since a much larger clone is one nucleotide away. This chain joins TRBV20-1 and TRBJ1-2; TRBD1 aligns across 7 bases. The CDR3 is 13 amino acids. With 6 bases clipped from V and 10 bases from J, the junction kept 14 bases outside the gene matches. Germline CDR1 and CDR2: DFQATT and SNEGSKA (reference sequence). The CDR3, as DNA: TGCAGTGCCCCAACAGGGGCAGTGGGCGCCTACACCTTC. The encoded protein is CSAPTGAVGAYTF.

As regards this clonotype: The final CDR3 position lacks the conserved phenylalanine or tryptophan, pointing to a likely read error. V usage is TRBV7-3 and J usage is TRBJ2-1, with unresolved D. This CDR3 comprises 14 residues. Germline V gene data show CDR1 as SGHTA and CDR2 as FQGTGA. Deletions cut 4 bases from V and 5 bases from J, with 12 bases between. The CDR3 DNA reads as TGTGCCAGCAGCTCCCCCTCTAAGGACAATGAGCAGTTCCTC. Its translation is CASSSPSKDNEQFL.

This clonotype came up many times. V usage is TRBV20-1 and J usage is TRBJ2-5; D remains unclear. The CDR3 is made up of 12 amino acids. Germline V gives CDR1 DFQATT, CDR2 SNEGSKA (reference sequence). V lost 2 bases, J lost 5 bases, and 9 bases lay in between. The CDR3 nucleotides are TGCAGTGCTAGAACCGGTCCCGAGACCCAGTACTTC. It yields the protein CSARTGPETQYF.

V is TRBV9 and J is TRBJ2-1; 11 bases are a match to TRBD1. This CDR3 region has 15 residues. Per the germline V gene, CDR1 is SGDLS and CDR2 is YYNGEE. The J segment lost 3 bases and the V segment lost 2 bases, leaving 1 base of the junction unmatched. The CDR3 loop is CASSVGTGGYNEQFF. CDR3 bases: TGTGCCAGCAGCGTTGGGACAGGGGGCTACAATGAGCAGTTCTTC.

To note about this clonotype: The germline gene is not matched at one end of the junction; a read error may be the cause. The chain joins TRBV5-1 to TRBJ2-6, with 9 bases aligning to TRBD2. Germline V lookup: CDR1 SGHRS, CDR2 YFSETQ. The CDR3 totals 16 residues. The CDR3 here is CASSTSGGSGANVLTF. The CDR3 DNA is TGCGCCAGCAGCACCAGCGGGGGGTCTGGCGCCAACGTCCTGACTTTC.

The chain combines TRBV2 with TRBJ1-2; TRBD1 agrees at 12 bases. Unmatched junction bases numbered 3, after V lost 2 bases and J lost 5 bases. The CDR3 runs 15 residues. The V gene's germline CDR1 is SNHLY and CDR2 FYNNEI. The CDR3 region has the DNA TGTGCCAGCAGTGAATCGGGACAGGGGGCTTATGGCTACACCTTC. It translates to CASSESGQGAYGYTF.

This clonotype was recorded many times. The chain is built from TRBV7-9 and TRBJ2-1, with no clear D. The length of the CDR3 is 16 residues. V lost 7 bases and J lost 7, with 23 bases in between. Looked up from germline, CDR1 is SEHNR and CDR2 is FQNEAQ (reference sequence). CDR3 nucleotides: TGTGCCAGCACCACTGGAAGGACCAGTTTTACAAATGAGCAGTTCTTC. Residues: CASTTGRTSFTNEQFF.

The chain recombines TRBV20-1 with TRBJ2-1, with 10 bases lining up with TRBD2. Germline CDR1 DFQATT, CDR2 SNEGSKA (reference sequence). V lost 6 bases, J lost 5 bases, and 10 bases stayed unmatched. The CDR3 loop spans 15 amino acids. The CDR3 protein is CSAIRGLASNNEQFF. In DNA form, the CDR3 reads TGCAGTGCCATCAGGGGACTAGCGAGTAACAATGAGCAGTTCTTC.

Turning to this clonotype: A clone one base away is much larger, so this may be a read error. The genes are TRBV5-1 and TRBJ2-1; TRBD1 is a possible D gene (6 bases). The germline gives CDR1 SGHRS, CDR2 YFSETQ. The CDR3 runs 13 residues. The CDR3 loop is CASSSGQWDDQFF. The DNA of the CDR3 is TGCGCCAGCAGCAGCGGACAGTGGGATGACCAGTTCTTC.

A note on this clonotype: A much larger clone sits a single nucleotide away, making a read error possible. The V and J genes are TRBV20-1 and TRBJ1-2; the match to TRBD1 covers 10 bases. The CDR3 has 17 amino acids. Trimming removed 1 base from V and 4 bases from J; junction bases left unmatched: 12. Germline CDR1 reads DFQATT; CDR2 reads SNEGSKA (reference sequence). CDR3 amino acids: CSARVRGTGANIYGYTF. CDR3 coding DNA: TGCAGTGCTAGAGTTAGGGGGACAGGGGCCAATATCTATGGCTACACCTTC.

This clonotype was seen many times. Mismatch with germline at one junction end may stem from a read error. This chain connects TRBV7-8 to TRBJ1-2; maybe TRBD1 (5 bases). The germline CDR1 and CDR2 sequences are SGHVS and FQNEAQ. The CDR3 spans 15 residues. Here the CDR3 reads CASSLEGAPLYGYPF. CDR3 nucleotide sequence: TGTGCCAGCAGCTTAGAAGGGGCCCCGCTCTATGGCTACCCCTTC.

DNA for the CDR3: TGTGCCACCAGCAGCTTATCCCAGACATCGCCACAGGGGTACTATGGCTACACCTTC. Its protein product is CATSSLSQTSPQGYYGYTF. The genes are TRBV15 and TRBJ1-2, with 7 positions matching TRBD1. CDR1 LNHNV and CDR2 YYDKDF come from the germline V gene (reference sequence). This CDR3 is built from 19 residues. J was trimmed by 3 bases and V by 3 bases; bases with no gene match: 19.

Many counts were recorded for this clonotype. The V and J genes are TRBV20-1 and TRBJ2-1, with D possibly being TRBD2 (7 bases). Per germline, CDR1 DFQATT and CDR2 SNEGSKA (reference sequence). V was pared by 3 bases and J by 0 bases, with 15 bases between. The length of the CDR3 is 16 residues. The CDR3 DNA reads TGCAGTGCTAGGGGGGGGGGCGGCCTCTCCTACAATGAGCAGTTCTTC. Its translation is CSARGGGGLSYNEQFF.

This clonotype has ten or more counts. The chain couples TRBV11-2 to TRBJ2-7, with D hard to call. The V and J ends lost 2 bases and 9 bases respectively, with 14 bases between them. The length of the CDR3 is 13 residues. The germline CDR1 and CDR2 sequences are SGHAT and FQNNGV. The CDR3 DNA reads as TGTGCCAGCAGCTTAAAACAGATGGGATGGCAGTACTTC. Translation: CASSLKQMGWQYF.

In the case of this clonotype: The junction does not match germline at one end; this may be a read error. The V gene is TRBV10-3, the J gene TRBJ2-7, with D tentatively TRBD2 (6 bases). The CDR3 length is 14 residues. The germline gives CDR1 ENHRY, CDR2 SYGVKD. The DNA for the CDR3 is TGCGCCATCAGAGGGACTGGCGGGACCGCCGAGCAGTACTTC. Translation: CAIRGTGGTAEQYF.

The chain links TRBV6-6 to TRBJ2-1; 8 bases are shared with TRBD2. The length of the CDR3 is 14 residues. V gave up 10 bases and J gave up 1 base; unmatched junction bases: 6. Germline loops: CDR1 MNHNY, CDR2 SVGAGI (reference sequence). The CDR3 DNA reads TGTGCCACCACTCGGGGGGGATCCTACAATGAGCAGTTCTTC. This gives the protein CATTRGGSYNEQFF.

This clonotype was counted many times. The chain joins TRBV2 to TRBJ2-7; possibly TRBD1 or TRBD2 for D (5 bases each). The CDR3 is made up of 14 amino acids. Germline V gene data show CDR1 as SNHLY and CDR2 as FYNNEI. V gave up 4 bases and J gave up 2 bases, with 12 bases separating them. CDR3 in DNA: TGTGCCAGCAGTGCCGGGACGGGACCCTACGAGCAGTACTTC. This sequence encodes CASSAGTGPYEQYF.

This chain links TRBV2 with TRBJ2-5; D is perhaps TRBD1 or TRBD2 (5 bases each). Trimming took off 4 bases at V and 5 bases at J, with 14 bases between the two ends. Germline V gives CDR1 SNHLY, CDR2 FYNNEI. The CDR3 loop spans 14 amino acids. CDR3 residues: CASSVLGWGETQYF. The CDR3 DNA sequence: TGTGCCAGCAGTGTTCTGGGGTGGGGGGAGACCCAGTACTTC.